A single sample gave rise to the 9 T cell receptor beta chains below, sequenced in a study of blood T cell repertoires in COVID-19. Repertoires were generated with immunoSEQ multiplex PCR, while TCRdb's copy carries only in-frame clones and drops some. The sample records approximately 80,000 clones, approximately 89% being singletons. The sample comprised peripheral blood. The receptors stem from a woman of 80 years or more with acute or convalescent COVID-19.

The chain carries TRBV6-5 and TRBJ1-4; possibly TRBD1 for D (6 bases). V lost 7 bases, J lost 8 bases, and 20 bases lay in between. There are 15 residues in the CDR3. Germline V gene data show CDR1 as MNHEY and CDR2 as SVGAGI. The CDR3, as DNA: TGTGCCAGCATACCCAGGGGAGAGATAAACGAAAAACTGTTTTTT. It is translated as CASIPRGEINEKLFF.

Only one count was recorded for this clone. V gene TRBV6-6 combines with J gene TRBJ2-6; TRBD1 matches at 7 bases. The germline V gene has CDR1 MNHNY and CDR2 SVGAGI (reference sequence). Trimming at V came to 5 bases and at J to 1 base, leaving 14 bases not matched to a gene. The CDR3 loop spans 19 amino acids. CDR3 in DNA: TGTGCCAGCAGTCAATCGACAGGGAATATAAGATCTGGGGCCAACGTCCTGACTTTC. Protein sequence: CASSQSTGNIRSGANVLTF.

The chain is built from TRBV5-1 and TRBJ2-7; 9 nucleotides agree with TRBD2. This CDR3 has 17 residues. Germline V gene sequence: CDR1 SGHRS, CDR2 YFSETQ. J gave up 6 bases and V 3 bases, and 16 bases lay outside the gene matches. CDR3 protein: CASSSEGAGGPSGEQYF. Written as DNA, the CDR3 is TGCGCCAGCAGCTCCGAAGGGGCGGGAGGGCCCTCGGGCGAGCAGTACTTC.

The chain recombines TRBV7-8 with TRBJ1-5, with 7 bases identical to TRBD1. Trimming at V came to 1 base and at J to 0 bases, leaving 3 bases not matched to a gene. Germline V gene sequence: CDR1 SGHVS, CDR2 FQNEAQ. CDR3 length equals 16 residues. Here the CDR3 reads CASSLGDRVSNQPQHF. The CDR3 nucleotides are TGTGCCAGCAGCTTAGGAGACAGGGTTAGCAATCAGCCCCAGCATTTT.

The J gene is TRBJ1-5, the V gene TRBV6-6, with TRBD1 identical over 7 bases. CDR1 is MNHNY, CDR2 SVGAGI, per germline (reference sequence). There are 15 residues in the CDR3. The V gene end was trimmed by 6 bases and the J gene end by 3 bases; junction bases not matched to a gene: 8. The CDR3 sequence is CASSSQGVFNQPQHF. CDR3 in DNA: TGTGCCAGCAGCTCTCAGGGGGTCTTCAATCAGCCCCAGCATTTT.

This clone occurred many times. The genes are TRBV25-1 and TRBJ1-2, with TRBD1 matching over 11 bases. CDR1 and CDR2 (germline): MGHDK, SYGVNS. The CDR3 consists of 16 residues. J lost 0 bases, V lost 3 bases, and 3 bases had no gene match. CDR3 protein: CASSEGTGGSNYGYTF. The DNA of the CDR3 is TGTGCCAGCAGTGAGGGGACAGGGGGATCTAACTATGGCTACACCTTC.

This sequence joins TRBV11-2 and TRBJ1-1; tentative D call: TRBD1 (5 bases). Germline lookup yields CDR1 SGHAT and CDR2 FQNNGV. V was trimmed by 5 bases and J by 1 base, leaving 17 bases between them. This CDR3 has 16 residues. The CDR3, as DNA: TGTGCCAGCAGCAAAAGTATGCGGCAGGGGAACACTGAAGCTTTCTTT. It yields the protein CASSKSMRQGNTEAFF.

This clone was recorded only once. In nucleotides, the CDR3 is TGTGCCAGCAGATCCCTGGGCGGGGGGAGCCAAGAGACCCAGTACTTC. It translates to CASRSLGGGSQETQYF. The chain has TRBV6-6 and TRBJ2-5, with 8 bases identical to TRBD2. The CDR3 is made up of 16 amino acids. J was trimmed by 1 base and V by 6 bases; bases with no gene match: 10. Germline assignment: CDR1 MNHNY and CDR2 SVGAGI (reference sequence).

The rearrangement uses TRBV2 and TRBJ1-4; unclear D gene. CDR1 and CDR2 (germline): SNHLY, FYNNEI. This CDR3 is built from 14 residues. V lost 6 bases and J 3 bases, leaving 11 bases between the germline ends. The CDR3, as DNA: TGTGCCAGCAGAGTGAGGGCGGCTAATGAAAAACTGTTTTTT. Its protein is CASRVRAANEKLFF.